This T cell receptor (beta chain) appears in the sequencing data of a study of PD-1 blockade in classical Hodgkin lymphoma. The study, taken as a whole, reports: The study reported lower baseline TCR diversity in newly diagnosed patients than in healthy donors.

The time point was: newly diagnosed, previously untreated cHL patient sample. Researchers report purifying CD4+ T cells from thawed PBMCs by magnetic negative selection. Untreated, newly diagnosed classical Hodgkin lymphoma PBMCs were used for comparison. Regarding this clone: Its cognate antigen is unknown. A junction boundary mismatches the germline segment, possibly from a read error.

The CDR3 length is 11 residues. The germline V gene encodes CDR1 SNHLY and CDR2 FYNNEI. Measured with immunoSEQ multiplex PCR; TCRdb has only the in-frame clones, and not every one. The sample lists approximately 23,000 clones; 90% to 95% were seen once. The receptor's source is a human donor with classical Hodgkin lymphoma. The chain joins TRBV2 to TRBJ2-7, with D unclear. Sequenced: CD4+ T cells from blood. CDR3 loop: CASSAPGPKNF. The DNA for the CDR3 is TGTGCCAGCAGTGCTCCTGGGCCAAAAAACTTC.